Listed here are 2 T cell receptor beta chains from one sample, sequenced in a study of shared clonotypes between healthy human individuals. The protocol was immunoSEQ multiplex PCR, while the TCRdb copy is restricted to in-frame clones and leaves out a portion. The top ten clones hold under 0.65% of a sample with roughly 1,000,000 clones, around 82% of them seen once. The sequencing sample was made of memory CD4+ T cells from PBMCs. The subset denotes: CD45RA-negative fraction. The receptor source for this set is a man aged 18 to 35 in good health. Some clones in this sample may be carry-over from other donors' samples.

This clone has a handful of counts. The chain carries TRBV2 and TRBJ2-7, with D maybe TRBD2 (6 bases). Trimming pared 6 bases from V and 6 bases from J, leaving 12 bases between. Germline V CDR1 and CDR2: SNHLY, FYNNEI. CDR3 length equals 12 residues. CDR3 DNA: TGTGCCAGCAGCGGGGGTCTCGGCGAGCAGTACTTC. This codes for CASSGGLGEQYF.

The gene calls are TRBV2 and TRBJ2-4; 13 positions agree with TRBD2. V lost 5 bases, J lost 11 bases, and 6 bases stayed unmatched. Per germline, CDR1 SNHLY and CDR2 FYNNEI. The CDR3 contains 14 residues. CDR3 bases: TGTGCCAGCAGTCGGACTAGCGGGAGTCTGGTTCAGTACTTC. It specifies CASSRTSGSLVQYF. Full variable domain (rest looked up from reference TRBV2 and TRBJ2-4): EPEVTQTPSHQVTQMGQEVILRCVPISNHLYFYWYRQILGQKVEFLVSFYNNEISEKSEIFDDQFSVERPDGSNFTLKIRSTKLEDSAMYFCASSRTSGSLVQYFGAGTRLSVL.